Shown below are 32 T cell receptor beta chains from a single sample sequenced in a study of blood T cell repertoires in COVID-19. Some clones are missing from TCRdb's copy, which holds only in-frame ones; the method was immunoSEQ multiplex PCR. This table has 130,000 or so clones, about 82% appearing once. Sequenced input: peripheral blood. Receptors were obtained from a man in his fifties or sixties with active or convalescent COVID-19.

The J gene is TRBJ1-1, the V gene TRBV4-2, with 11 bases lining up with TRBD1. The germline CDR1 and CDR2 sequences are LGHNA and YNFKEQ. The CDR3 totals 18 residues. V lost 1 base to trimming and J lost 1 base; unmatched junction nucleotides: 8. As DNA, the CDR3 is TGTGCCAGCAGCCAAGCGGGGACAGGGGGGGTTCAGAACACTGAAGCTTTCTTT. Encoded protein: CASSQAGTGGVQNTEAFF.

The gene calls are TRBV7-3 and TRBJ1-1; D remains ambiguous. V was pared by 4 bases and J by 1 base, with 7 bases between. The CDR3 sequence is 13 residues long. CDR1 and CDR2 from the germline V gene are SGHTA and FQGTGA. CDR3 sequence: CASSSGENTEAFF. The CDR3 bases are TGTGCCAGCAGCTCCGGAGAGAACACTGAAGCTTTCTTT.

The chain joins TRBV3-1 (or the pseudogene TRBV3-2) to TRBJ1-2; D not certain. CDR3 length: 15 residues. The V and J ends lost 4 bases and 2 bases respectively, with 14 bases between them. Germline CDR1 LGHDT, CDR2 YNNKEL (reference sequence). DNA for the CDR3: TGTGCCAGCAGCCGCGGGCCAGGACTAAACTATGGCTACACCTTC. Protein sequence: CASSRGPGLNYGYTF.

This sequence joins TRBV9 and TRBJ2-7; D is possibly TRBD2 (6 bases). The V gene's germline CDR1 is SGDLS and CDR2 YYNGEE. Trimming left V 1 base short and J 6 bases short, with 11 bases between. CDR3 size: 13 residues. CDR3 protein: CASSVRAGGEQYF. In DNA, the CDR3 is TGTGCCAGCAGCGTACGGGCCGGGGGCGAGCAGTACTTC.

This chain links TRBV18 with TRBJ1-1; the D gene is possibly TRBD1 (6 bases). The CDR3 has 15 amino acids. Looked up from germline, CDR1 is KGHSH and CDR2 is LQKENI. V lost 6 bases, J lost 4 bases, and 18 bases lay in between. The CDR3 sequence is CASSLTGAQSTEAFF. The CDR3 DNA reads TGTGCCAGCTCGCTGACAGGAGCCCAAAGCACTGAAGCTTTCTTT.

The gene calls are TRBV6-5 and TRBJ1-1; D gene uncertain. This CDR3 is 14 amino acids long. Germline V gene lookup returns CDR1 MNHEY and CDR2 SVGAGI. The V gene lost 6 bases and the J gene lost 0 bases, with 11 bases spanning the gap. The CDR3 DNA reads TGTGCCAGCAGGGGTGGCGGAATGAACACTGAAGCTTTCTTT. It specifies CASRGGGMNTEAFF.

The chain is built from TRBV24-1 and TRBJ2-1; 8 bases match TRBD1. Germline trimming cut 5 bases from V and 2 bases from J; bases unmatched to any gene: 7. The CDR3 covers 16 residues. The germline V gene encodes CDR1 KGHDR and CDR2 SFDVKD. The CDR3 DNA reads as TGTGCCACCAGTGCTGGACAGGGAATTGCCTACAATGAGCAGTTCTTC. This translates into CATSAGQGIAYNEQFF.

The chain couples TRBV24-1 to TRBJ2-5; 7 bases line up with TRBD1. With V trimmed by 5 bases and J by 3 bases, 14 bases remained unmatched. Looked up from germline, CDR1 is KGHDR and CDR2 is SFDVKD. There are 17 residues in the CDR3. This CDR3 reads CATSVLAQAGTEETQYF. Here the CDR3 DNA reads TGTGCCACCAGTGTCCTCGCACAGGCCGGGACAGAAGAGACCCAGTACTTC.

This sequence joins TRBV7-2 and TRBJ2-3, with D possibly TRBD2 on 5 matching bases. Deletions cut 5 bases from V and 3 bases from J, with 21 bases between. CDR3 length: 17 residues. Germline assignment: CDR1 SGHTA and CDR2 FQGNSA. The CDR3 protein is CASSPPFSDGVTDTQYF. The CDR3 nucleotides read TGTGCCAGCAGCCCCCCCTTTTCGGACGGGGTGACAGATACGCAGTATTTT.

The V gene is TRBV11-3, the J gene TRBJ2-5; 7 positions agree with TRBD1. Germline V CDR1 and CDR2: SGHNT, YENEEA. The CDR3 spans 14 residues. V dropped 5 bases and J dropped 3; count of bases not matched to a gene: 6. CDR3 nucleotide sequence: TGTGCCAGCAGCCCCGGGACAGCCAAAGAGACCCAGTACTTC. Translating it yields CASSPGTAKETQYF.

J is TRBJ2-5 and V is TRBV12-3 or TRBV12-4; D might be TRBD1 (6 bases). This CDR3 spans 12 amino acids. V gave up 4 bases and J gave up 14 bases, with 17 bases separating them. The CDR3 sequence: CASSSIRLGGYF. The CDR3 DNA follows: TGTGCCAGCAGTTCGATACGGTTAGGGGGTTACTTC.

CDR3 sequence: CASSPGTSGYNEQFF. For the CDR3, the DNA is TGTGCCAGCAGTCCCGGGACTAGCGGCTACAATGAGCAGTTCTTC. The chain combines TRBV2 with TRBJ2-1; 11 nucleotides agree with TRBD2. This CDR3 comprises 15 residues. Germline CDR1 is SNHLY and CDR2 is FYNNEI. V lost 5 bases and J lost 3; bases outside the gene matches: 3.

The J gene is TRBJ1-6, the V gene TRBV7-8; 8 bases align to TRBD1. The CDR3 sequence is 14 residues long. V gave up 7 bases and J gave up 8 bases; unmatched junction bases: 7. Germline loops: CDR1 SGHVS, CDR2 FQNEAQ. The CDR3 sequence is CASKTGTGDSPLHF. CDR3 nucleotide sequence: TGTGCCAGCAAAACCGGGACAGGCGATTCACCCCTCCACTTT.

The chain joins TRBV27 to TRBJ2-1; D gene ambiguous. Per germline, CDR1 MNHEY and CDR2 SMNVEV (reference sequence). There are 15 residues in the CDR3. V lost 6 bases and J lost 3, with 15 bases in between. The DNA of the CDR3 is TGTGCCAGCAGAGGAGTAGTACAATACTACAATGAGCAGTTCTTC. Translating it yields CASRGVVQYYNEQFF.

This clone was picked up one time. V usage is TRBV7-2 and J usage is TRBJ2-5; a possible D gene is TRBD1 (5 bases). Germline V lookup: CDR1 SGHTA, CDR2 FQGNSA. There are 16 residues in the CDR3. V was cut by 2 bases and J by 5 bases, with 18 bases left in between. CDR3 protein: CASSLSTAVVGETQYF. DNA of the CDR3: TGTGCCAGCAGCTTATCGACAGCAGTGGTAGGGGAGACCCAGTACTTC. Based on the CDR3 plus reference TRBV7-2 and TRBJ2-5, the full variable domain is GAGVSQSPSNKVTEKGKDVELRCDPISGHTALYWYRQSLGQGLEFLIYFQGNSAPDKSGLPSDRFSAERTGGSVSTLTIQRTQQEDSAVYLCASSLSTAVVGETQYFGPGTRLLVL.

This sequence joins TRBV10-3 and TRBJ1-5; 9 bases are a match to TRBD1. Losses at the gene ends were 2 bases for V and 0 bases for J; bases not matched to a gene: 5. The CDR3 is 17 amino acids. In germline, CDR1 is ENHRY, CDR2 SYGVKD. The CDR3 spells CAISERTGGYSNQPQHF. In nucleotides, the CDR3 is TGTGCCATCAGTGAGAGAACAGGGGGCTATAGCAATCAGCCCCAGCATTTT.

This chain links TRBV3-1 (or the pseudogene TRBV3-2) with TRBJ1-6, with D perhaps TRBD1 (5 bases). This CDR3 comprises 13 residues. Germline values: CDR1 LGHDT, CDR2 YNNKEL (reference sequence). The V end was cut by 6 bases, the J end by 7 bases, with 10 bases between. DNA of the CDR3: TGTGCCAGCAGTCAGGGCCAGAATTCACCCCTCCACTTT. It yields the protein CASSQGQNSPLHF.

The chain couples TRBV11-1 to TRBJ1-1; TRBD1 is a possible D gene (6 bases). Germline V gives CDR1 SGHAT, CDR2 FQDESV (reference sequence). CDR3 length: 15 amino acids. V lost 5 bases and J lost 1, with 14 bases in between. The CDR3 loop is CASSADRSQNTEAFF. The CDR3, as DNA: TGTGCCAGCAGCGCCGACAGGTCACAGAACACTGAAGCTTTCTTT.

This chain links TRBV15 with TRBJ2-3; tentative D call: TRBD1 (6 bases). Looked up from germline, CDR1 is LNHNV and CDR2 is YYDKDF (reference sequence). Trimming left V 0 bases short and J 4 bases short, with 20 bases between. CDR3 size: 18 residues. The chain's CDR3 is CATSRDPRTTGSSDTQYF. CDR3 sequence (DNA): TGTGCCACCAGCAGAGACCCGCGAACCACAGGGAGCTCAGATACGCAGTATTTT.

This clone occurred many times. The V gene is TRBV6-6, the J gene TRBJ2-6, with a weak D call TRBD2 (5 bases). From germline, CDR1 is MNHNY and CDR2 SVGAGI (reference sequence). V lost 2 bases to trimming and J lost 0 bases, with 5 bases between them. This CDR3 has 15 residues. The CDR3 loop reads CASSYRGSGANVLTF. DNA of the CDR3: TGTGCCAGCAGTTACCGGGGCTCTGGGGCCAACGTCCTGACTTTC.

The rearrangement uses TRBV18 and TRBJ2-7, with a tentative D call TRBD1 (5 bases). CDR3 length: 14 amino acids. Germline lookup yields CDR1 KGHSH and CDR2 LQKENI. V lost 6 bases to trimming and J lost 0 bases, with 12 bases between them. The DNA for the CDR3 is TGTGCCAGCTCTACAGGTGCGAGCTCCTACGAGCAGTACTTC. Protein: CASSTGASSYEQYF.

The rearrangement uses TRBV28 and TRBJ1-2, with a weak D call TRBD1 (5 bases). V was pared by 3 bases and J by 0 bases, with 17 bases between. The CDR3 contains 17 residues. The germline V gene has CDR1 MDHEN and CDR2 SYDVKM. Written as DNA, the CDR3 is TGTGCCAGCAGTTTCCCCACGGGGGGGTTCCCTAACTATGGCTACACCTTC. Amino acids: CASSFPTGGFPNYGYTF.

Ten or more counts support this clone. The rearrangement joins TRBV19 to TRBJ1-1; 9 bases are a match to TRBD1. The CDR3 is 14 amino acids. V lost 0 bases to trimming and J lost 10 bases; unmatched junction nucleotides: 6. Germline V lookup: CDR1 LNHDA, CDR2 SQIVND (reference sequence). The CDR3 DNA follows: TGTGCCAGTAGTATAGATCAAGGGACAGGGATAGCTTTCTTT. Translated: CASSIDQGTGIAFF.

Only one count was recorded for this clone. J is TRBJ1-4 and V is TRBV18; TRBD1 is a possible D gene (6 bases). V dropped 2 bases and J dropped 8 bases, with 9 bases sitting between them. Per germline, CDR1 KGHSH and CDR2 LQKENI. The CDR3 is 13 amino acids. The CDR3 DNA reads TGTGCCAGCTCACCAGGGACAAACGAAAAACTGTTTTTT. Its protein is CASSPGTNEKLFF.

This clone was recorded a few times. V usage is TRBV27 and J usage is TRBJ2-7, with a tentative D call TRBD1 (6 bases). V was trimmed by 7 bases and J by 6 bases, leaving 16 bases between them. This CDR3 spans 13 amino acids. Germline V gene sequence: CDR1 MNHEY, CDR2 SMNVEV (reference sequence). For the CDR3, the DNA is TGTGCCAGCAATCCCAGCCAAGGGGGCGAGCAGTACTTC. It yields the protein CASNPSQGGEQYF.

The V call is TRBV7-9, the J call TRBJ1-1; maybe TRBD1 (5 bases). The length of the CDR3 is 14 residues. Per the germline V gene, CDR1 is SEHNR and CDR2 is FQNEAQ (reference sequence). V was trimmed by 4 bases and J by 5 bases, leaving 14 bases between them. The CDR3 loop is CASSSVGGRTEAFF. For the CDR3, the DNA is TGTGCCAGCAGCTCCGTGGGGGGGAGGACTGAAGCTTTCTTT.

The chain joins TRBV13 to TRBJ2-7, with 7 bases fitting TRBD1. CDR3 length: 12 residues. The germline V gene has CDR1 PRHDT and CDR2 FYEKMQ (reference sequence). The J segment lost 4 bases and the V segment lost 4 bases, leaving 1 base of the junction unmatched. In nucleotides, the CDR3 is TGTGCCAGCAGCTGGGGACAGTACGAGCAGTACTTC. The encoded protein is CASSWGQYEQYF.

The V call is TRBV7-8, the J call TRBJ1-6, with 7 bases aligning to TRBD1. CDR1 is SGHVS and CDR2 is FQNEAQ in the germline V gene. V was pared by 4 bases and J by 5 bases, with 2 bases of the junction left unmatched. The CDR3 is 14 residues long. The CDR3 loop reads CASSSGTDNSPLHF. DNA for the CDR3: TGTGCCAGCAGCTCCGGGACAGATAATTCACCCCTCCACTTT.

The CDR3 loop reads CASSSMGAYNEQFF. CDR3 bases: TGCGCCAGCAGCTCAATGGGGGCGTACAATGAGCAGTTCTTC. This chain joins TRBV4-3 and TRBJ2-1; possible D gene TRBD1, 6 bases. The CDR3 covers 14 residues. The germline V gene has CDR1 LGHNA and CDR2 YSLEER. V lost 5 bases and J 4 bases, leaving 12 bases between the germline ends.

V is TRBV7-2 and J is TRBJ2-7; D might be TRBD2 (6 bases). CDR1 is SGHTA and CDR2 is FQGNSA in the germline V gene. The CDR3 sequence is 16 residues long. V lost 4 bases and J 1 base, leaving 17 bases between the germline ends. The CDR3 protein is CASSSSWGVGSYEQYF. DNA of the CDR3: TGTGCCAGCAGCTCCTCCTGGGGGGTTGGGTCCTACGAGCAGTACTTC.

The chain combines TRBV12-3 or TRBV12-4 with TRBJ1-4, with 7 bases aligning to TRBD1. Trimming took 6 bases from V and 10 from J; bases not matched to a gene: 8. The CDR3 length is 13 residues. CDR3 loop: CASSPKGAGKLFF. The CDR3 DNA is TGTGCCAGCAGCCCTAAGGGGGCAGGAAAACTGTTTTTT.

This clone came up once. This chain links TRBV7-9 with TRBJ2-7, with D tentatively TRBD2 (5 bases). Germline V gene data show CDR1 as SEHNR and CDR2 as FQNEAQ (reference sequence). The CDR3 has 13 amino acids. V lost 5 bases and J lost 6, with 14 bases in between. The CDR3 loop is CASSPLREGEQYF. The CDR3 nucleotides are TGTGCCAGCAGCCCTTTAAGAGAGGGCGAGCAGTACTTC.